One and the same sample provided the 21 T cell receptor beta chains below, sequenced in a study of T cell repertoires in cytomegalovirus infection (dated by TCRdb to 2018 to 2020). Instrument used: Illumina HiSeq 1500. In TCRdb, the public reads were trimmed at Q25 with fastp and aligned with MiXCR, with productive beta chains retained. Merged by CDR3 protein, the rows form single entries marked with the most common genes and DNA. For this sample there are more than 45,000 distinct CDR3 sequences; 20% to 25% appear just once. The biggest ten clones account for around 59% of the sample. According to the study, the label for this sample's treatment or condition signals: in vitro stimulation with specific CMV peptide epitopes to enrich CMV-specific T cells. No antigen has been assigned to these receptors. The sample in question was CD8+ T cells from cultured PBMCs, obtained from culture after CMV antigen stimulation. Source of these receptors: a human donor in good health (CMV status not recorded). Some clones in this sample may be carry-over from other donors' samples.

This clonotype was seen many times. This chain joins TRBV7-2 and TRBJ2-1; 12 bases line up with TRBD2. V shed 2 bases, J shed 3 bases, and the junction held 5 bases outside the gene matches. This CDR3 region has 17 residues. Germline values: CDR1 SGHTA, CDR2 FQGNSA. CDR3 coding DNA: TGTGCCAGCAGCTTACTACTAGCGGGAGGATACTACAATGAGCAGTTCTTC. This translates into CASSLLLAGGYYNEQFF. Complete variable domain (other parts from reference TRBV7-2 and TRBJ2-1): GAGVSQSPSNKVTEKGKDVELRCDPISGHTALYWYRQSLGQGLEFLIYFQGNSAPDKSGLPSDRFSAERTGGSVSTLTIQRTQQEDSAVYLCASSLLLAGGYYNEQFFGPGTRLTVL.

This clonotype was found a few times. This CDR3 reads CASSSSRDRASEAFF. As DNA, the CDR3 is TGTGCCAGCAGCTCAAGCCGGGACAGGGCCTCTGAAGCTTTCTTT. V usage is TRBV7-2 and J usage is TRBJ1-1; 9 bases match TRBD1. Trimming removed 4 bases from V and 6 bases from J; junction bases left unmatched: 9. From germline, CDR1 is SGHTA and CDR2 FQGNSA. This CDR3 has 15 residues.

This clonotype was recorded many times. This chain joins TRBV10-3 and TRBJ2-7; TRBD2 matches 7 bases. The V gene end was trimmed by 3 bases and the J gene end by 2 bases; junction bases not matched to a gene: 4. Looked up from germline, CDR1 is ENHRY and CDR2 is SYGVKD. The CDR3 is made up of 14 amino acids. The CDR3 DNA sequence: TGTGCCATCAGTGACCCAGCGGGACCCTACGAGCAGTACTTC. It translates to CAISDPAGPYEQYF.

The V call is TRBV12-3 or TRBV12-4, the J call TRBJ1-5, with TRBD1 matching over 7 bases. The trim removed 5 bases at V and 5 bases at J, leaving 9 bases unmatched. The CDR3 extends over 15 amino acids. This CDR3 reads CASSATETGHQPQHF. CDR3 nucleotides: TGTGCCAGCAGTGCGACGGAGACAGGGCATCAGCCCCAGCATTTT.

This clonotype was recorded at least ten times. The chain employs TRBV6-2 or TRBV6-3 and TRBJ2-1; 8 nucleotides line up with TRBD2. The CDR3 runs to 15 residues. Germline values: CDR1 MNHEY, CDR2 SVGEGT. Losses at the gene ends were 6 bases for V and 4 bases for J; bases not matched to a gene: 8. The CDR3 DNA sequence: TGTGCCAGCAGCTCAGATGGCGGGGGGTACAATGAGCAGTTCTTC. This translates into CASSSDGGGYNEQFF.

This chain uses TRBV9 with TRBJ2-7; 7 bases agree with TRBD2. V shed 2 bases, J shed 6 bases, and the junction held 5 bases outside the gene matches. Germline lookup yields CDR1 SGDLS and CDR2 YYNGEE. This CDR3 contains 13 residues. CDR3 loop: CASSVAGDGEQYF. Here the CDR3 DNA reads TGTGCCAGCAGCGTTGCGGGGGACGGCGAGCAGTACTTC.

This clonotype was seen a few times. This chain connects TRBV7-2 to TRBJ2-1, with 12 bases fitting TRBD2. This CDR3 is built from 17 residues. Germline V lookup: CDR1 SGHTA, CDR2 FQGNSA. V lost 5 bases and J lost 4; bases outside the gene matches: 9. The CDR3 reads CASSPDLAGGPYNEQFF. The CDR3 bases are TGTGCCAGCAGCCCAGACCTAGCGGGAGGGCCGTACAATGAGCAGTTCTTC.

This clonotype was detected only a few times. This rearrangement joins TRBV12-3 or TRBV12-4 to TRBJ1-1; TRBD1 might be the D (6 bases). The CDR3 covers 18 residues. V was clipped by 6 bases and J by 3 bases, with 26 bases between them. CDR3 bases: TGTGCCAGCAGACAGAACATAGAGCAGGACAGACCCTACACTGAAGCTTTCTTT. Its translation is CASRQNIEQDRPYTEAFF.

This clonotype appeared a few times. J is TRBJ2-7 and V is TRBV7-2, with D tentatively TRBD1 (6 bases). The CDR3 sequence is 13 residues long. Germline V CDR1 and CDR2: SGHTA, FQGNSA. V was clipped by 8 bases and J by 1 base, with 12 bases between them. As DNA, the CDR3 is TGTGCCAGCGAGGACAGCGTTTCCTACGAGCAGTACTTC. The encoded protein is CASEDSVSYEQYF.

This rearrangement joins TRBV12-3 or TRBV12-4 to TRBJ1-5; tentative D call: TRBD1 (6 bases). Trimming removed 4 bases from V and 3 bases from J, with 13 bases in between. The CDR3 spans 15 residues. This chain's CDR3 is CASSSKDRINQPQHF. CDR3 sequence (DNA): TGTGCCAGCAGTTCGAAAGACAGGATCAATCAGCCCCAGCATTTT.

The chain recombines TRBV7-2 with TRBJ1-1; D is ambiguous. V was cut by 4 bases and J by 1 base, with 10 bases left in between. The length of the CDR3 is 14 residues. Germline CDR1 SGHTA, CDR2 FQGNSA. For the CDR3, the DNA is TGTGCCAGCAGCTGGCGGTACCCGAACACTGAAGCTTTCTTT. It codes for CASSWRYPNTEAFF. Combining the CDR3 with reference TRBV7-2 and TRBJ1-1 gives the whole variable domain GAGVSQSPSNKVTEKGKDVELRCDPISGHTALYWYRQSLGQGLEFLIYFQGNSAPDKSGLPSDRFSAERTGGSVSTLTIQRTQQEDSAVYLCASSWRYPNTEAFFGQGTRLTVV.

The genes are TRBV4-1 and TRBJ1-1; D remains ambiguous. The V end was cut by 2 bases, the J end by 2 bases, with 0 bases between. Germline assignment: CDR1 MGHRA and CDR2 YSYEKL. The CDR3 sequence is 11 residues long. CDR3 region: CASSQNTEAFF. CDR3 coding DNA: TGCGCCAGCAGCCAAAACACTGAAGCTTTCTTT.

This clonotype has a handful of counts. This chain connects TRBV11-2 to TRBJ2-1; weak D call: TRBD2 (6 bases). The CDR3 has 15 amino acids. Germline loops: CDR1 SGHAT, CDR2 FQNNGV. V was pared by 5 bases and J by 5 bases, with 16 bases between. This chain's CDR3 is CASSRWGEADNEQFF. The CDR3 DNA follows: TGTGCCAGCAGCCGATGGGGGGAGGCTGACAATGAGCAGTTCTTC.

CDR3 loop: CASSPYPQAQETQYF. The CDR3 DNA follows: TGTGCCAGCAGCCCATACCCCCAAGCGCAGGAGACCCAGTACTTC. The chain uses TRBV11-2 and TRBJ2-5; D gene ambiguous. Trimming took off 5 bases at V and 5 bases at J, with 18 bases between the two ends. This CDR3 has 15 residues. Germline loops: CDR1 SGHAT, CDR2 FQNNGV.

The table lists this clonotype with a few counts. The chain couples TRBV7-2 to TRBJ1-1, with 8 bases aligning to TRBD1. Germline V gene data show CDR1 as SGHTA and CDR2 as FQGNSA. Germline trimming cut 5 bases from V and 0 bases from J; bases unmatched to any gene: 5. This CDR3 has 15 amino acids. The CDR3 region has the DNA TGTGCCAGCAGCGAGTTACAGGGGGTGAACACTGAAGCTTTCTTT. Its translation is CASSELQGVNTEAFF.

The genes are TRBV10-3 and TRBJ1-5; D unresolved. The V end lost 0 bases, the J end lost 1 base, and 10 bases lay between the germline ends. The CDR3 is 16 amino acids. Germline lookup yields CDR1 ENHRY and CDR2 SYGVKD. The CDR3: CAISESVGRSNQPQHF. The CDR3 DNA reads as TGTGCCATCAGTGAGTCAGTGGGTAGGAGCAATCAGCCCCAGCATTTT.

The rearrangement joins TRBV15 to TRBJ1-1; 8 bases fit TRBD1. This CDR3 is 15 amino acids long. Per the germline V gene, CDR1 is LNHNV and CDR2 is YYDKDF (reference sequence). With V trimmed by 2 bases and J by 0 bases, 2 bases remained unmatched. Here the CDR3 DNA reads TGTGCCACCAGCAGAAGGACAGGGTTGAACACTGAAGCTTTCTTT. Protein product: CATSRRTGLNTEAFF.

The table lists this clonotype with a few counts. The chain uses TRBV7-2 and TRBJ2-7, with 7 bases aligning to TRBD1. This CDR3 region has 19 residues. Germline lookup yields CDR1 SGHTA and CDR2 FQGNSA. Losses at the gene ends were 2 bases for V and 0 bases for J; bases not matched to a gene: 16. The CDR3 DNA sequence: TGTGCCAGCAGCTTAAGGGGGTTTAGAGGGACAGCTAACTCCTACGAGCAGTACTTC. Translation gives CASSLRGFRGTANSYEQYF.

This chain joins TRBV27 and TRBJ1-1; 7 bases agree with TRBD1. The V gene end was trimmed by 2 bases and the J gene end by 0 bases; junction bases not matched to a gene: 12. CDR3 length: 18 residues. Germline-derived CDR1 and CDR2 are MNHEY and SMNVEV (reference sequence). The CDR3 here is CASSLVAWGQRMNTEAFF. CDR3 nucleotide sequence: TGTGCCAGCAGTTTAGTTGCGTGGGGACAGAGAATGAACACTGAAGCTTTCTTT.

This clonotype was observed a single time. The J gene is TRBJ1-2, the V gene TRBV4-1, with D unresolved. V gave up 0 bases and J gave up 2 bases, with 10 bases separating them. This CDR3 has 15 amino acids. The germline V gene has CDR1 MGHRA and CDR2 YSYEKL. CDR3 DNA: TGCGCCAGCAGCCAAGATGTGGGTGTAAACTATGGCTACACCTTC. Protein: CASSQDVGVNYGYTF.

This clonotype was counted a single time. The V and J genes are TRBV6-2 or TRBV6-3 and TRBJ1-2; a weak D match, TRBD1 (5 bases). This CDR3 contains 16 residues. The ends were cut back, 6 bases at V and 0 bases at J, with 17 bases in the middle. Germline CDR1 reads MNHEY; CDR2 reads SVGEGT. The CDR3 is CASRGFDSPTNYGYTF. CDR3 sequence (DNA): TGTGCCAGCAGGGGATTTGACAGCCCGACTAACTATGGCTACACCTTC.